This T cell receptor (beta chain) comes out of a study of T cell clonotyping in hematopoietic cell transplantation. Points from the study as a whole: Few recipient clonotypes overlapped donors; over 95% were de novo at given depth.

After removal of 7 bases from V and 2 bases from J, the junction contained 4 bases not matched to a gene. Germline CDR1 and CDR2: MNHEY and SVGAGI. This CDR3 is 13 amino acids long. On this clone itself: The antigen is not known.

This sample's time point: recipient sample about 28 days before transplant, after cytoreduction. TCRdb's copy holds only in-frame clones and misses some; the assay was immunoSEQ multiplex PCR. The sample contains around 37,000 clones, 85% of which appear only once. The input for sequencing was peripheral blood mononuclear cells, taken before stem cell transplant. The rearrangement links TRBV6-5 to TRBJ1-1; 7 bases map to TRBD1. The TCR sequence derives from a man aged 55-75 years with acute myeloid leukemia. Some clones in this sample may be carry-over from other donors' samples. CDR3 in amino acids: CASTGQLNTEAFF. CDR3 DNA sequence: TGTGCCAGCACGGGACAGCTAAACACTGAAGCTTTCTTT.